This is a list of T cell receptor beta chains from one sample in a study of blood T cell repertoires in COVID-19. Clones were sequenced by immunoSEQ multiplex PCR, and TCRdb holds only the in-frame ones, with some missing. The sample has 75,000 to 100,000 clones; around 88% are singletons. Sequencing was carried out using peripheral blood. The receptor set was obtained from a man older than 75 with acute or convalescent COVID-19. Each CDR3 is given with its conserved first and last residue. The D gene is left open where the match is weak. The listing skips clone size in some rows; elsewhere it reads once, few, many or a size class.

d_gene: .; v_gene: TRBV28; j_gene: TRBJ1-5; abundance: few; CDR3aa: CASSAGGQPQHF; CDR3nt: TGTGCCAGCAGCGCTGGGGGGCAGCCCCAGCATTTT
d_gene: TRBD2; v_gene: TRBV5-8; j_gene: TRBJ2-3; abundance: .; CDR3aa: CASSLTSGEIDTQYF; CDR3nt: TGTGCCAGCAGCTTGACTAGCGGTGAGATTGATACGCAGTATTTT
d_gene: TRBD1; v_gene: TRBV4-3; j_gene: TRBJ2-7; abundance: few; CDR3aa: CASSLGQGAYEQYF; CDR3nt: TGCGCCAGCAGCCTCGGACAGGGGGCCTACGAGCAGTACTTC
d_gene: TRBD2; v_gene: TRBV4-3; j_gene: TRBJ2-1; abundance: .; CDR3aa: CASSQFGGRAVDEQFF; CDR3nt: TGCGCCAGCAGCCAATTCGGCGGGAGGGCGGTCGATGAGCAGTTCTTC
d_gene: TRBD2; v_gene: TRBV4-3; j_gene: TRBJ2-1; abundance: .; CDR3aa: CASSQDDTSGNLFF; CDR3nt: TGCGCCAGCAGCCAAGATGATACTAGCGGGAACCTGTTCTTC
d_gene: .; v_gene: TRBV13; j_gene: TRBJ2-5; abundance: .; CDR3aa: CASSPRRGETQYF; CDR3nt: TGTGCCAGCAGCCCGCGAAGGGGAGAGACCCAGTACTTC
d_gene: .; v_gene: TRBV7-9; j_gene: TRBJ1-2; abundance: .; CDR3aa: CASSSAGYKTDGYTF; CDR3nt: TGTGCCAGCAGCTCCGCTGGATATAAGACAGACGGCTACACCTTC
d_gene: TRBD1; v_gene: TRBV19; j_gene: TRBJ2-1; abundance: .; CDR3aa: CASSKGTGQRNEQFF; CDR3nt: TGTGCCAGTAGCAAAGGGACAGGGCAACGTAATGAGCAGTTCTTC
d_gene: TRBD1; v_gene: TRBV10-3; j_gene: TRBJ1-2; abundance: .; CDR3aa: CAISGSRDRGFGYTF; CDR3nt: TGTGCCATCAGCGGAAGCCGGGACAGGGGTTTTGGCTACACCTTC
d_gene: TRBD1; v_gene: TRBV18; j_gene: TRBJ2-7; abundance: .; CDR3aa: CASSRNVDRGNEQYF; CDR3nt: TGTGCCAGCTCACGGAACGTCGACAGGGGAAACGAGCAGTACTTC